What follows describes a single TCR beta chain. Antigen: not known. In terms of origin and age, donors were healthy Caucasian individuals from Russia aged 6 to 90. The entry originates in a study of blood T cells in healthy people across ages. Findings of the study overall: Across samples, TCR beta diversity tracked strongly with naive T cell percentage.

Then a second PCR, running roughly 7 to 11 cycles, was carried out with a sample-barcoded 5' primer and a J-beta primer mix. Each single sample gave us at least 3 million CDR3-containing paired-end reads. One entry per CDR3 protein, called by TCRdb with MiXCR from the 5' RACE reads. The sample has 600,000 to 650,000 distinct CDR3 sequences, roughly 58% seen once. The CDR3 spans 16 residues. Germline V gene data show CDR1 as SNHLY and CDR2 as FYNNEI. V gave up 4 bases and J gave up 0 bases, with 12 bases separating them. Input material: blood. The chain recombines TRBV2 with TRBJ1-4, with D possibly matching TRBD1 (5 bases). This clonotype was sampled from a man in his sixties in good health. This CDR3 reads CASSGGRDSTNEKLFF. For the CDR3, the DNA is TGTGCCAGCAGTGGCGGCAGGGATTCAACTAATGAAAAACTGTTTTTT.